This entry features one TCR beta chain sequence. Sequencing was performed with immunoSEQ multiplex PCR; in TCRdb, only in-frame clones are kept and a portion is missing. The repertoire holds around 300,000 clones, about 90% seen once, with less than 2% in the top ten. CDR1 and CDR2 from the germline V gene are MNHEY and SVGAGI. CDR3 length: 12 residues. V was clipped by 3 bases and J by 6 bases, with 8 bases between them. In Cohort 3, a recovered donor had either two negative PCRs, clearance, or symptom resolution. The sample belongs to a study of blood T cell repertoires in COVID-19. Sequences were obtained from PBMCs or T cells enriched from blood (not recorded which). The clonotype comes from a woman in her sixties who had recovered from COVID-19. V and J are TRBV6-5 and TRBJ1-1; D uncertain. The CDR3 region is CASSYPLAEAFF. Here the CDR3 DNA reads TGTGCCAGCAGTTATCCCCTCGCTGAAGCTTTCTTT.